The rows below give T cell receptor beta chains drawn from one sample of a study of cytotoxic CD8 clonotypes in ibrutinib-treated CLL. Repertoires were generated with immunoSEQ multiplex PCR, while TCRdb's copy carries only in-frame clones and drops some. The sample lists about 89,000 clones; 78% were seen once. Sequenced material: PBMCs, taken after 12 months of ibrutinib treatment. The receptors come from a human donor with chronic lymphocytic leukemia. Both conserved end residues are part of each CDR3. D genes are given only for firm matches. Only part of the rows carry a size: once, few, many, or a class if the clone is expanded.

V: TRBV29-1
size: once
D: TRBD1
length: 12
J: TRBJ2-5
DNA: TGCAGCGCCTCAGGGGGCGCGGAGACCCAGTACTTC
CDR3: CSASGGAETQYF

V: TRBV30
size: -
D: TRBD1
length: 12
J: TRBJ2-7
DNA: TGTGCCTGGAGTGTACCGGGACAGGGGCCCTCCTTC
CDR3: CAWSVPGQGPSF

V: TRBV11-2
size: -
D: TRBD2
length: 16
J: TRBJ2-3
DNA: TGTGCCAGCAGCTTAGGGAGTAGCGGGGGCTCGGATACGCAGTATTTT
CDR3: CASSLGSSGGSDTQYF

V: TRBV6-4
size: -
D: -
length: 12
J: TRBJ2-3
DNA: TGTGCCACCCAAGGGGACACAGATACGCAGTATTTT
CDR3: CATQGDTDTQYF

V: TRBV6-6
size: -
D: -
length: 12
J: TRBJ2-7
DNA: TGTGCCAGCACCCCCTCCGGGTACGAGCAGTACTTC
CDR3: CASTPSGYEQYF

V: TRBV5-1
size: few
D: -
length: 15
J: TRBJ2-7
DNA: TGCGCCAGCAGCTCACTTGGGTGGCAGGGCAACGAGCAGTACTTC
CDR3: CASSSLGWQGNEQYF

V: TRBV25-1
size: -
D: TRBD1
length: 16
J: TRBJ2-3
DNA: TGTGCCAGCAGTGAACCCGGGACAGGGGTGTCAGATACGCAGTATTTT
CDR3: CASSEPGTGVSDTQYF

V: TRBV10-3
size: -
D: -
length: 14
J: TRBJ2-2
DNA: TGTGCCATCAAAGGGGTGGGGAACACCGGGGAGCTGTTTTTT
CDR3: CAIKGVGNTGELFF

V: TRBV7-9
size: -
D: -
length: 15
J: TRBJ2-5
DNA: TGTGCCAGCAGCACGACCAGACCAGGGGAGGGGACCCAGTACTTC
CDR3: CASSTTRPGEGTQYF

V: TRBV5-4
size: -
D: -
length: 15
J: TRBJ2-3
DNA: TGTGCCAGCAGCTTGGCCTCGGGGGCCTCAGATACGCAGTATTTT
CDR3: CASSLASGASDTQYF

V: TRBV18
size: -
D: -
length: 13
J: TRBJ1-6
DNA: TGTGCCAGCTCACCAAACGGGAATTCACCCCTCCACTTT
CDR3: CASSPNGNSPLHF

V: TRBV27
size: -
D: -
length: 18
J: TRBJ2-7
DNA: TGTGCCAGCAGGGAACTAAACGTGGGGGCGGGCGGTTGGTACGAGCAGTACTTC
CDR3: CASRELNVGAGGWYEQYF

V: TRBV5-8
size: -
D: -
length: 14
J: TRBJ1-1
DNA: TGTGCCAGCAGGGGGGGACTGGGAGAGACTGAAGCTTTCTTT
CDR3: CASRGGLGETEAFF

V: TRBV6-6
size: -
D: -
length: 14
J: TRBJ2-2
DNA: TGTGCCAGCCTTTCGACCTTGAACACCGGGGAGCTGTTTTTT
CDR3: CASLSTLNTGELFF

V: TRBV9
size: -
D: TRBD2
length: 14
J: TRBJ2-7
DNA: TGTGCCGGCAGCGTCGCTAGCGGGGACTACGAGCAGTACTTC
CDR3: CAGSVASGDYEQYF

V: TRBV7-2
size: once
D: -
length: 14
J: TRBJ1-1
DNA: TGTGCCAGCAGCCGAGGCGGGCCATATCCTGAAGCTTTCTTT
CDR3: CASSRGGPYPEAFF

V: TRBV15
size: -
D: -
length: 15
J: TRBJ2-2
DNA: TGTGCCACCAGCAGAGGGGAGGGGGCGTTCGGGGAGCTGTTTTTT
CDR3: CATSRGEGAFGELFF

V: TRBV18
size: -
D: TRBD1
length: 17
J: TRBJ2-6
DNA: TGTGCCAGCTCACCATCCAGGGGGAATTCTGGGGCCAACGTCCTGACTTTC
CDR3: CASSPSRGNSGANVLTF

V: TRBV15
size: -
D: -
length: 15
J: TRBJ1-3
DNA: TGTGCCACCAGCAGAGATGTGTCAACTGGAAACACCATATATTTT
CDR3: CATSRDVSTGNTIYF

V: TRBV27
size: -
D: -
length: 16
J: TRBJ2-6
DNA: TGTGCCACTACCGGGGTGTGGCTCTCTGGGGCCAACGTCCTGACTTTC
CDR3: CATTGVWLSGANVLTF

V: TRBV10-2
size: few
D: TRBD1
length: 12
J: TRBJ2-7
DNA: TGCGCCAGCACAGGGGACAGCTACGAGCAGTACTTC
CDR3: CASTGDSYEQYF

V: TRBV5-1
size: -
D: -
length: 15
J: TRBJ2-7
DNA: TGCGCCAGCAGCCCCCTCCAGGGGAGGACCTACGAGCAGTACTTC
CDR3: CASSPLQGRTYEQYF

V: TRBV7-9
size: -
D: -
length: 15
J: TRBJ1-1
DNA: TGTGCCAGCAGCTTAGAGGGTTACGGGAGCACTGAAGCTTTCTTT
CDR3: CASSLEGYGSTEAFF

V: TRBV28
size: -
D: -
length: 14
J: TRBJ1-1
DNA: TGTGCCAGCAGCCTCGGACTCCCGAACACTGAAGCTTTCTTT
CDR3: CASSLGLPNTEAFF

V: TRBV28
size: few
D: TRBD1
length: 14
J: TRBJ1-4
DNA: TGTGCCAGCAGTTCGACAGGGATGGATGAAAAACTGTTTTTT
CDR3: CASSSTGMDEKLFF

V: TRBV5-4
size: once
D: TRBD2
length: 16
J: TRBJ2-2
DNA: TGTGCCAGCAGCTTGGCGCGGGGGGGAAACACCGGGGAGCTGTTTTTT
CDR3: CASSLARGGNTGELFF

V: TRBV5-5
size: -
D: -
length: 13
J: TRBJ1-2
DNA: TGTGCCAGCAGCTTGGAATGGGGCGCAGGCTACACCTTC
CDR3: CASSLEWGAGYTF

V: TRBV10-3
size: -
D: -
length: 15
J: TRBJ2-1
DNA: TGTGCCATCAGTGAGTCTCTCGGGTCTGCCAATGAGCAGTTCTTC
CDR3: CAISESLGSANEQFF

V: TRBV18
size: -
D: -
length: 14
J: TRBJ1-1
DNA: TGTGCCAGCTCACCACGGGGACTGAACACTGAAGCTTTCTTT
CDR3: CASSPRGLNTEAFF

V: TRBV7-2
size: -
D: -
length: 15
J: TRBJ1-2
DNA: TGTGCCAGCAGCCTAAAGGGTGGATTAGACTATGGCTACACCTTC
CDR3: CASSLKGGLDYGYTF

V: TRBV4-2
size: -
D: TRBD2
length: 16
J: TRBJ2-5
DNA: TGTGCCAGCAGCCAAGCGCTAGCGGGGGGACAAGAGACCCAGTACTTC
CDR3: CASSQALAGGQETQYF

V: TRBV7-2
size: -
D: -
length: 14
J: TRBJ2-7
DNA: TGTGCCAGCAGCTCTTGGAAGGGCTCCTACGAGCAGTACTTC
CDR3: CASSSWKGSYEQYF

V: TRBV19
size: -
D: -
length: 14
J: TRBJ2-1
DNA: TGTGCCAGTAGCCTACCTGTCCTCAACAATGAGCAGTTCTTC
CDR3: CASSLPVLNNEQFF

V: TRBV2
size: -
D: -
length: 14
J: TRBJ2-4
DNA: TGTGCCAGCAGTGCTGGGATTGGCAAAAACATTCAGTACTTC
CDR3: CASSAGIGKNIQYF

V: TRBV18
size: -
D: -
length: 14
J: TRBJ2-7
DNA: TGTGCCAGCTCGGAACTAGCAAGGGAGTACGAGCAGTACTTC
CDR3: CASSELAREYEQYF

V: TRBV25-1
size: -
D: TRBD1
length: 13
J: TRBJ1-6
DNA: TGTGCCAGCAGTCATACAGGGGGCCGACCCCTCCACTTT
CDR3: CASSHTGGRPLHF

V: TRBV7-3
size: -
D: TRBD1
length: 18
J: TRBJ1-5
DNA: TGTGCCAGCAACAAATGGACAGGGGCCCTAGATAGCAATCAGCCCCAGCATTTT
CDR3: CASNKWTGALDSNQPQHF

V: TRBV5-6
size: few
D: TRBD1
length: 16
J: TRBJ1-4
DNA: TGTGCCAGCAGCTCTCGTACGACAGGGAGGAATGAAAAACTGTTTTTT
CDR3: CASSSRTTGRNEKLFF

V: TRBV6-1
size: -
D: -
length: 14
J: TRBJ1-5
DNA: TGTGCCAGCAGTGAAGCCCACGGGGGAGGGCCCCAGCATTTT
CDR3: CASSEAHGGGPQHF

V: TRBV6-4
size: -
D: -
length: 14
J: TRBJ2-3
DNA: TGTGCCAGCAGTGTCGACAGTAGCACAGATACGCAGTATTTT
CDR3: CASSVDSSTDTQYF

V: TRBV20-1
size: once
D: TRBD1
length: 11
J: TRBJ1-1
DNA: TGCAGTGCGGTGGACAGGGGTGAAGCTTTCTTT
CDR3: CSAVDRGEAFF

V: TRBV25-1
size: -
D: -
length: 15
J: TRBJ2-7
DNA: TGTGCCAGCAGTGAAGTTGTAGGGAACAGCTACGAGCAGTACTTC
CDR3: CASSEVVGNSYEQYF

V: TRBV5-1
size: few
D: TRBD2
length: 15
J: TRBJ2-3
DNA: TGCGCCACCAAGCAGCGGGGATCTAGCACAGATACGCAGTATTTT
CDR3: CATKQRGSSTDTQYF

V: TRBV4-3
size: -
D: -
length: 15
J: TRBJ1-3
DNA: TGCGCCAGCAGCCAAGATTCACAGTCTGGAAACACCATATATTTT
CDR3: CASSQDSQSGNTIYF

V: TRBV7-8
size: -
D: -
length: 16
J: TRBJ1-3
DNA: TGTGCCAGCAGTCCGGTCACGGGGCAGACTGGAAACACCATATATTTT
CDR3: CASSPVTGQTGNTIYF

V: TRBV5-4
size: few
D: TRBD1
length: 14
J: TRBJ1-4
DNA: TGTGCCAGCAGCCCGGGGACAGTAGGTGAAAAACTGTTTTTT
CDR3: CASSPGTVGEKLFF

V: TRBV7-9
size: few
D: TRBD2
length: 14
J: TRBJ2-5
DNA: TGTGCCAGCAGCTTAGCGGGAGGGAAGGAGACCCAGTACTTC
CDR3: CASSLAGGKETQYF

V: TRBV7-9
size: -
D: -
length: 14
J: TRBJ1-4
DNA: TGTGCCAGCAGCTCGGCCGCGGGTTCTGAAAAACTGTTTTTT
CDR3: CASSSAAGSEKLFF

V: TRBV19
size: -
D: -
length: 14
J: TRBJ2-7
DNA: TGTGCCAGTAGTATAGGAGGGAGCTCCTACGAGCAGTACTTC
CDR3: CASSIGGSSYEQYF

V: TRBV7-2
size: once
D: -
length: 17
J: TRBJ2-3
DNA: TGTGCCAGCAGCTTAGGAGGTGGTAGCCCGTCTCGGGATACGCAGTATTTT
CDR3: CASSLGGGSPSRDTQYF

V: TRBV5-1
size: -
D: -
length: 15
J: TRBJ1-1
DNA: TGCGCCAGCAGCTTGGATCCAGAGATGAACACTGAAGCTTTCTTT
CDR3: CASSLDPEMNTEAFF

V: TRBV7-8
size: -
D: -
length: 13
J: TRBJ2-7
DNA: TGTGCCAGCAGCTTTTCAGGGCCGTACGAGCAGTACTTC
CDR3: CASSFSGPYEQYF

V: TRBV5-1
size: -
D: -
length: 15
J: TRBJ2-1
DNA: TGCGCCAGCAGCTTAGACACCGACTCCTACAATGAGCAGTTCTTC
CDR3: CASSLDTDSYNEQFF

V: TRBV6-6
size: -
D: TRBD1
length: 16
J: TRBJ2-1
DNA: TGTGCCAGCAGGCCGATGTTCGGGACAGGGGACAATGAGCAGTTCTTC
CDR3: CASRPMFGTGDNEQFF

V: TRBV6-6
size: -
D: -
length: 15
J: TRBJ2-3
DNA: TGTGCCAGCAGTTCCCCCGGGGGACAACAAAATACGCAGTATTTT
CDR3: CASSSPGGQQNTQYF

V: TRBV6-1
size: -
D: -
length: 12
J: TRBJ1-5
DNA: TGTGCCAGCAGTGGTCCAGGGCAGCCCCAGCATTTT
CDR3: CASSGPGQPQHF

V: TRBV18
size: -
D: -
length: 21
J: TRBJ2-5
DNA: TGTGCCAGCTCACCACGAAGGGCGACGAGTCGGGGGATCCCGGGGCAAGAGACCCAGTACTTC
CDR3: CASSPRRATSRGIPGQETQYF

V: TRBV4-1
size: -
D: TRBD1
length: 15
J: TRBJ2-1
DNA: TGCGCCAGCACGGAGACAGGGACCTTCTACAATGAGCAGTTCTTC
CDR3: CASTETGTFYNEQFF